One and the same sample provided the 27 T cell receptor beta chains below, sequenced in a study of Tregs in tolerant kidney transplant recipients. The protocol was immunoSEQ multiplex PCR, while the TCRdb copy is restricted to in-frame clones and leaves out a portion. The data hold 75,000 to 100,000 clones, with 90% to 95% observed a single time. Mixed chimerism was transient after nonmyeloablative marrow transplants from related graft donors. Sequencing was performed on CD4+ T cells from blood (PBMCs), taken 12 months after the transplant. The receptors come from a human patient who received a combined kidney and bone marrow transplant. Some T cells may be transferred from the graft donor.

V and J are TRBV7-8 and TRBJ2-1; the D gene is possibly TRBD2 (5 bases). From germline, CDR1 is SGHVS and CDR2 FQNEAQ. This CDR3 has 16 amino acids. Between the trimmed V and J ends, which lost 1 base and 3 bases, there was a span of 13 bases. The CDR3 region is CASSLERLANYNEQFF. As DNA, the CDR3 is TGTGCCAGCAGCTTAGAACGGCTAGCCAACTACAATGAGCAGTTCTTC.

The chain carries TRBV7-2 and TRBJ1-3; TRBD1 is a possible D gene (5 bases). The germline CDR1 and CDR2 sequences are SGHTA and FQGNSA. V was clipped by 5 bases and J by 1 base, with 18 bases between them. The CDR3 has 17 amino acids. DNA of the CDR3: TGTGCCAGCAGCCCACAGGACGGGGGAGGTTCTGGAAACACCATATATTTT. Protein product: CASSPQDGGGSGNTIYF.

The chain links TRBV27 to TRBJ2-7; 8 bases line up with TRBD1. The CDR3 runs to 14 residues. Per germline, CDR1 MNHEY and CDR2 SMNVEV (reference sequence). The J segment lost 7 bases and the V segment lost 4 bases, leaving 9 bases of the junction unmatched. In DNA form, the CDR3 reads TGTGCCAGCAGTTATAACACAGGGGGGAGGGAGCAGTACTTC. This gives the protein CASSYNTGGREQYF.

The genes are TRBV6-4 and TRBJ1-2; 10 nucleotides match TRBD1. The V gene end was trimmed by 2 bases and the J gene end by 7 bases; junction bases not matched to a gene: 4. The CDR3 length is 14 residues. Germline CDR1 MRHNA, CDR2 SNTAGT. The CDR3 nucleotides are TGTGCCAGCAGTGACACTGGACAGGGGGTTGGCTACACCTTC. Protein: CASSDTGQGVGYTF.

This clone has a single count. The chain has TRBV6-1 and TRBJ1-2; TRBD1 matches at 9 bases. With V trimmed by 5 bases and J by 2 bases, 6 bases remained unmatched. The CDR3 is 15 residues long. Germline lookup yields CDR1 MNHNS and CDR2 SASEGT. CDR3 nucleotide sequence: TGTGCCAGCAGTATCACAGGGGGCGCGAACTATGGCTACACCTTC. Its protein product is CASSITGGANYGYTF.

This chain connects TRBV10-3 to TRBJ1-5, with 9 bases that match TRBD1. The CDR3 covers 15 residues. Germline trimming cut 7 bases from V and 4 bases from J; bases unmatched to any gene: 8. Germline V lookup: CDR1 ENHRY, CDR2 SYGVKD. The CDR3 region is CAINYRQGVNQPQHF. As DNA, the CDR3 is TGTGCCATCAATTATAGACAGGGGGTAAATCAGCCCCAGCATTTT.

This clone was counted only a few times. The chain is built from TRBV18 and TRBJ1-3, with D uncertain. The V gene lost 1 base and the J gene lost 4 bases, with 11 bases spanning the gap. This CDR3 spans 15 amino acids. CDR1 KGHSH and CDR2 LQKENI come from the germline V gene. The DNA for the CDR3 is TGTGCCAGCTCACCACTCGGGGTGGAAGGAAACACCATATATTTT. This codes for CASSPLGVEGNTIYF.

The chain joins TRBV5-1 to TRBJ1-6, with D possibly TRBD1 on 6 matching bases. Germline-derived CDR1 and CDR2 are SGHRS and YFSETQ. Trimming shortened V by 7 bases and J by 7 bases, and 18 bases separated the two germline ends. The CDR3 length is 15 residues. CDR3 coding DNA: TGCGCCAGCTCCATGAGGGGGGGCGAGAATTCACCCCTCCACTTT. This encodes CASSMRGGENSPLHF.

The chain combines TRBV5-1 with TRBJ2-7; D is possibly TRBD1 (6 bases). CDR1 and CDR2 from the germline V gene are SGHRS and YFSETQ. V was trimmed by 3 bases and J by 1 base, leaving 14 bases between them. The CDR3 has 15 amino acids. This chain's CDR3 is CASSSWTVNSYEQYF. The CDR3 coding sequence is TGCGCCAGCAGCTCCTGGACAGTTAATTCCTACGAGCAGTACTTC.

V and J are TRBV5-4 and TRBJ2-7, with TRBD2 matching 10 bases. CDR1 SGHNT and CDR2 YYREEE come from the germline V gene (reference sequence). The CDR3 sequence is 16 residues long. The ends lost 2 bases at V and 4 bases at J; junction bases unmatched: 9. The CDR3 here is CASSFGLAGGTYEQYF. CDR3 bases: TGTGCCAGCAGCTTTGGCTTAGCGGGGGGAACGTACGAGCAGTACTTC.

The chain recombines TRBV5-5 with TRBJ2-7, with 7 bases fitting TRBD1. This CDR3 has 13 amino acids. J lost 12 bases, V lost 0 bases, and 9 bases had no gene match. The V gene's germline CDR1 is SGHKS and CDR2 YYEKEE (reference sequence). Written as DNA, the CDR3 is TGTGCCAGCAGCTTGGAAGGATCTAGGACAGGGTACTTC. It codes for CASSLEGSRTGYF.

V is TRBV12-5 and J is TRBJ2-5; D possibly corresponds to TRBD2 (5 bases). Trimming left V 5 bases short and J 1 base short, with 8 bases between. This CDR3 spans 13 amino acids. Germline CDR1 LGHNT, CDR2 FRNRAP. CDR3 sequence reads: CASGLSAQETQYF. CDR3 nucleotides: TGTGCTAGTGGTCTTAGCGCCCAAGAGACCCAGTACTTC.

This sequence joins TRBV9 and TRBJ2-1; D possibly corresponds to TRBD2 (5 bases). Per germline, CDR1 SGDLS and CDR2 YYNGEE. Deletions cut 2 bases from V and 3 bases from J, with 15 bases between. The CDR3 is 16 residues long. CDR3 sequence (DNA): TGTGCCAGCAGCGTCACCGGGCGGAGCGGCTACAATGAGCAGTTCTTC. Protein: CASSVTGRSGYNEQFF. The full variable domain, with the rest looked up from reference TRBV9 and TRBJ2-1, is DSGVTQTPKHLITATGQRVTLRCSPRSGDLSVYWYQQSLDQGLQFLIQYYNGEERAKGNILERFSAQQFPDLHSELNLSSLELGDSALYFCASSVTGRSGYNEQFFGPGTRLTVL.

The chain carries TRBV7-2 and TRBJ2-2; D perhaps matches TRBD1 (5 bases). The CDR3 contains 14 residues. Trimming shortened V by 5 bases and J by 3 bases, and 10 bases separated the two germline ends. Germline V lookup: CDR1 SGHTA, CDR2 FQGNSA. The CDR3 coding sequence is TGTGCCAGCAGCGCTAGGGGATACACCGGGGAGCTGTTTTTT. Amino acids: CASSARGYTGELFF.

The chain is built from TRBV2 and TRBJ1-5; possible D gene TRBD1, 6 bases. This CDR3 has 16 residues. CDR1 is SNHLY and CDR2 is FYNNEI in the germline V gene. V was clipped by 6 bases and J by 4 bases, with 19 bases between them. CDR3 bases: TGTGCCAGCAGGAAAGACAGGCTGCAGACTAATCAGCCCCAGCATTTT. This translates into CASRKDRLQTNQPQHF.

The chain carries TRBV11-1 and TRBJ2-5; 10 bases fit TRBD2. The CDR3 is made up of 15 amino acids. The V gene end was trimmed by 8 bases and the J gene end by 4 bases; junction bases not matched to a gene: 10. Germline CDR1 SGHAT, CDR2 FQDESV (reference sequence). Written as DNA, the CDR3 is TGTGCCAGCGGTCCAAGCGGGGGGGCGTTAGAGACCCAGTACTTC. This sequence encodes CASGPSGGALETQYF.

This chain links TRBV29-1 with TRBJ2-5, with 9 bases matching TRBD1. From germline, CDR1 is SQVTM and CDR2 ANQGSEA. V lost 6 bases to trimming and J lost 3 bases; unmatched junction nucleotides: 11. This CDR3 region has 15 residues. CDR3 loop: CSVTGTQGAEETQYF. For the CDR3, the DNA is TGCAGCGTGACTGGGACACAGGGGGCCGAAGAGACCCAGTACTTC.

The chain uses TRBV21-1 and TRBJ2-7; the table calls TRBD1, which could not be checked here. TRBV21-1 represents a pseudogene. The CDR3 loop spans 16 amino acids. The CDR3, as DNA: TGTGCCAGCAGCAAACACTACAGGGCAGGGGGCTACGAGCAGTACTTC. Protein: CASSKHYRAGGYEQYF.

V gene TRBV11-2 combines with J gene TRBJ2-1, with TRBD1 as a possible D gene (5 bases). There are 11 residues in the CDR3. Germline CDR1 reads SGHAT; CDR2 reads FQNNGV. V was cut by 5 bases and J by 12 bases, with 11 bases left in between. CDR3 DNA sequence: TGTGCCAGCAGCCTCAGACAGCTGCAGTTCTTC. This sequence encodes CASSLRQLQFF.

The chain employs TRBV4-1 and TRBJ2-7; D is possibly TRBD2 (8 bases). Germline V gene lookup returns CDR1 MGHRA and CDR2 YSYEKL. This CDR3 has 16 amino acids. V was cut by 7 bases and J by 4 bases, with 23 bases left in between. The CDR3 is CASNQGGLAGPYEQYF. The CDR3 region has the DNA TGCGCCAGCAACCAGGGGGGTCTAGCGGGCCCTTACGAGCAGTACTTC.

The chain combines TRBV19 with TRBJ2-7; 12 bases align to TRBD2. Germline V gene lookup returns CDR1 LNHDA and CDR2 SQIVND (reference sequence). V lost 6 bases and J lost 0; bases outside the gene matches: 0. The CDR3 extends over 14 amino acids. CDR3 coding DNA: TGTGCCAGTAGGACTAGCGGGAGCTCCTACGAGCAGTACTTC. Amino acids: CASRTSGSSYEQYF.

This rearrangement joins TRBV15 to TRBJ2-3, with D tentatively TRBD2 (6 bases). The V gene's germline CDR1 is LNHNV and CDR2 YYDKDF (reference sequence). The CDR3 is 15 residues long. Trimming left V 0 bases short and J 5 bases short, with 12 bases between. As DNA, the CDR3 is TGTGCCACCAGCAGAGATGGTCTAGCGAGAGATACGCAGTATTTT. It specifies CATSRDGLARDTQYF.

This clone was recorded only once. The chain uses TRBV7-9 and TRBJ2-3; no definite D call. This CDR3 region has 13 residues. In germline, CDR1 is SEHNR, CDR2 FQNEAQ (reference sequence). The V and J ends lost 5 bases and 4 bases respectively, with 10 bases between them. The CDR3 bases are TGTGCCAGCAGCCTCGGTGGAGCAGATACGCAGTATTTT. Its protein is CASSLGGADTQYF.

This clone appeared once. An end of the junction differs from the germline gene, which may be a read error. The genes are TRBV4-3 and TRBJ2-3; TRBD1 might be the D (6 bases). This CDR3 spans 14 amino acids. Germline V gene sequence: CDR1 LGHNA, CDR2 YSLEER. CDR3 sequence (DNA): TGCGCCAGCAGCCAAGAAGGGTTGACAGGTACGCAGTATTTT. This encodes CASSQEGLTGTQYF.

This chain joins TRBV15 and TRBJ1-5; D uncertain. Germline V lookup: CDR1 LNHNV, CDR2 YYDKDF (reference sequence). The V end was cut by 6 bases, the J end by 6 bases, with 21 bases between. This CDR3 comprises 16 residues. DNA of the CDR3: TGTGCCACCAGAGGGCCCGGGAATGTCTGGAGTCAGCCCCAGCATTTT. Residues: CATRGPGNVWSQPQHF. The complete variable domain, with remaining parts taken from reference TRBV15 and TRBJ1-5, reads DAMVIQNPRYQVTQFGKPVTLSCSQTLNHNVMYWYQQKSSQAPKLLFHYYDKDFNNEADTPDNFQSRRPNTSFCFLDIRSPGLGDTAMYLCATRGPGNVWSQPQHFGDGTRLSIL.

The chain links TRBV7-8 to TRBJ2-2, with D possibly TRBD1 on 6 matching bases. Trimming removed 10 bases from V and 0 bases from J, with 18 bases in between. The CDR3 spans 16 residues. In germline, CDR1 is SGHVS, CDR2 FQNEAQ. The CDR3 sequence: CAILDRKRTNTGELFF. As DNA, the CDR3 is TGTGCCATCCTCGACAGGAAGAGAACGAACACCGGGGAGCTGTTTTTT.

The V call is TRBV6-5, the J call TRBJ2-7, with D perhaps TRBD2 (5 bases). Trimming stripped 8 bases from V and 13 bases from J, with 21 bases between. Germline V gives CDR1 MNHEY, CDR2 SVGAGI. The CDR3 spans 12 residues. The CDR3 here is CASGKLGKAVYF. CDR3 DNA sequence: TGTGCCAGCGGAAAACTAGGGAAGGCGGTTTACTTC.